The 23 T cell receptor beta chains reported below all come from one sample, sequenced in a study of cytomegalovirus exposure and HLA in healthy donors (dated by TCRdb to about 2017). Libraries were built with the immunoSEQ multiplex PCR assay. A mixture of 60 forward primers for TCR Vbeta segments and 13 reverse primers for TCR Jbeta segments was used in the multiplex PCR. TCRdb re-hosts the immuneACCESS table, in-frame sequences only. Its copies lack some clones; in the studies checked, an unresolved V gene accounts for under half of them, and the cause for the rest is not known. The sample yields tens of thousands of clones; about 66% were counted once. The top ten constitute about 20% of the sample. Sample: PBMCs. These receptor sequences come from a man aged 40-49 years in good health and CMV-seropositive.

This chain uses TRBV6-5 with TRBJ2-7, with D perhaps matching TRBD1 (6 bases). The CDR3 length is 14 residues. In germline, CDR1 is MNHEY, CDR2 SVGAGI. V lost 2 bases and J lost 0, with 8 bases in between. Here the CDR3 DNA reads TGTGCCAGCAGTTACCGGGACAACTCCTACGAGCAGTACTTC. It codes for CASSYRDNSYEQYF.

This clone was found a few times. V is TRBV2 and J is TRBJ1-2; a weak D match, TRBD1 (6 bases). Trimming pared 1 base from V and 8 bases from J, leaving 11 bases between. Germline V gene data show CDR1 as SNHLY and CDR2 as FYNNEI. The CDR3 covers 13 residues. The CDR3 sequence: CASSEEAGDGYTF. The CDR3 nucleotides read TGTGCCAGCAGTGAAGAGGCAGGGGACGGCTACACCTTC.

The V gene is TRBV7-2, the J gene TRBJ2-7, with 9 positions matching TRBD1. The V gene's germline CDR1 is SGHTA and CDR2 FQGNSA. V lost 5 bases to trimming and J lost 3 bases; unmatched junction nucleotides: 5. The CDR3 totals 14 residues. The CDR3 loop is CASSRQGGLYEQYF. The CDR3 nucleotides read TGTGCCAGCAGCCGACAGGGGGGTCTCTACGAGCAGTACTTC. Looking up the rest from reference TRBV7-2 and TRBJ2-7 gives the full variable domain: GAGVSQSPSNKVTEKGKDVELRCDPISGHTALYWYRQSLGQGLEFLIYFQGNSAPDKSGLPSDRFSAERTGGSVSTLTIQRTQQEDSAVYLCASSRQGGLYEQYFGPGTRLTVT.

This chain uses TRBV7-8 with TRBJ2-3, with TRBD1 identical over 10 bases. V lost 1 base and J lost 3; bases outside the gene matches: 10. From germline, CDR1 is SGHVS and CDR2 FQNEAQ. The CDR3 totals 18 residues. In DNA, the CDR3 is TGTGCCAGCAGCTTAGAAAGGTTCGGGACAGGGGTTACAGATACGCAGTATTTT. Translation gives CASSLERFGTGVTDTQYF.

The chain has TRBV9 and TRBJ2-3, with a weak D call TRBD1 (5 bases). The germline V and J ends were trimmed by 0 bases and 3 bases, with 8 bases remaining between them. The CDR3 sequence is 14 residues long. Germline V gene lookup returns CDR1 SGDLS and CDR2 YYNGEE. Here the CDR3 DNA reads TGTGCCAGCAGCGTAGGAACAGGTACAGATACGCAGTATTTT. This codes for CASSVGTGTDTQYF.

The chain uses TRBV9 and TRBJ2-1; weak D call: TRBD2 (6 bases). Per the germline V gene, CDR1 is SGDLS and CDR2 is YYNGEE. The V end lost 4 bases, the J end lost 8 bases, and 19 bases lay between the germline ends. The CDR3 is 15 residues long. The CDR3 bases are TGTGCCAGCAGCCAATACCGGGACTCCTTGGATGAGCAGTTCTTC. Translation gives CASSQYRDSLDEQFF.

This chain connects TRBV4-2 to TRBJ2-5, with D uncertain. Gene TRBJ2-7 matches the end of the DNA better, so the J call may be wrong. Looked up from germline, CDR1 is LGHNA and CDR2 is YNFKEQ. This CDR3 is 16 amino acids long. In DNA, the CDR3 is TGTGCCAGCAGCGATATGTCGTTGGGCCAATCCTACGAGCAGTACTTC. This translates into CASSDMSLGQSYEQYF.

This clone showed up just a few times. This chain links TRBV28 with TRBJ1-1; D unclear. The CDR3 runs 14 residues. In germline, CDR1 is MDHEN, CDR2 SYDVKM. V was shortened by 1 base and J by 6 bases, with 12 bases between the two germline ends. The CDR3 loop reads CASSLLGGYAEAFF. CDR3 DNA: TGTGCCAGCAGTTTATTGGGAGGTTACGCTGAAGCTTTCTTT.

This chain joins TRBV28 and TRBJ1-2; 7 bases agree with TRBD1. Germline V gene sequence: CDR1 MDHEN, CDR2 SYDVKM. There are 20 residues in the CDR3. J gave up 0 bases and V 5 bases, and 21 bases lay outside the gene matches. The CDR3 DNA sequence: TGTGCCAGCAGTCCGTGGACAACAGGGGCCCTCTCTTCCTCTAACTATGGCTACACCTTC. It encodes CASSPWTTGALSSSNYGYTF.

V gene TRBV5-4 combines with J gene TRBJ2-3; TRBD2 matches at 9 bases. The CDR3 runs to 14 residues. J was trimmed by 4 bases and V by 4 bases; bases with no gene match: 4. Germline V gene data show CDR1 as SGHNT and CDR2 as YYREEE (reference sequence). CDR3 DNA sequence: TGTGCCAGCAGCCCGGGACTAGCAGCAGATACGCAGTATTTT. Translating it yields CASSPGLAADTQYF. Filled out from reference TRBV5-4 and TRBJ2-3, the complete variable domain reads ETGVTQSPTHLIKTRGQQVTLRCSSQSGHNTVSWYQQALGQGPQFIFQYYREEENGRGNFPPRFSGLQFPNYSSELNVNALELDDSALYLCASSPGLAADTQYFGPGTRLTVL.

In this sample, this clone turned up once. The chain uses TRBV4-1 and TRBJ2-5; TRBD2 agrees at 12 bases. Per germline, CDR1 MGHRA and CDR2 YSYEKL. CDR3 length: 19 residues. V lost 5 bases, J lost 2 bases, and 15 bases stayed unmatched. In DNA, the CDR3 is TGCGCCAGCAGCACCACCTGGACTAGCGGGGCCGCGGGACAAGAGACCCAGTACTTC. This codes for CASSTTWTSGAAGQETQYF.

The J gene is TRBJ1-1, the V gene TRBV4-3; TRBD1 aligns across 7 bases. Trimming removed 3 bases from V and 6 bases from J; junction bases left unmatched: 7. CDR3 size: 14 residues. CDR1 and CDR2 from the germline V gene are LGHNA and YSLEER. As DNA, the CDR3 is TGCGCCAGCAGCCAGGCGACAGGGAAGTCTGAAGCTTTCTTT. As protein: CASSQATGKSEAFF.

This sequence joins TRBV4-3 and TRBJ2-7; D possibly corresponds to TRBD2 (5 bases). Trimming cost V 1 base and J 3 bases, with 10 bases left between them. Per the germline V gene, CDR1 is LGHNA and CDR2 is YSLEER. The CDR3 consists of 14 residues. CDR3 coding DNA: TGCGCCAGCAGCCAAGGATCGGGGAGCTACGAGCAGTACTTC. It translates to CASSQGSGSYEQYF.

The chain employs TRBV6-6 and TRBJ1-4, with D possibly TRBD1 on 5 matching bases. The germline CDR1 and CDR2 sequences are MNHNY and SVGAGI (reference sequence). Trimming left V 7 bases short and J 8 bases short, with 20 bases between. There are 15 residues in the CDR3. The CDR3 DNA sequence: TGTGCCAGCACGATAGCGGTGGGGCTAGGAGAAAAACTGTTTTTT. This translates into CASTIAVGLGEKLFF.

The V and J genes are TRBV18 and TRBJ1-5; D ambiguous. Trimming pared 5 bases from V and 7 bases from J, leaving 15 bases between. Germline values: CDR1 KGHSH, CDR2 LQKENI. This CDR3 has 14 amino acids. The CDR3 reads CASSMEGRGQPQHF. The CDR3 DNA reads as TGTGCCAGCTCAATGGAGGGCAGAGGACAGCCCCAGCATTTT.

V usage is TRBV2 and J usage is TRBJ1-1; TRBD1 is a possible D gene (6 bases). Per germline, CDR1 SNHLY and CDR2 FYNNEI. Trimming removed 3 bases at V and 1 base at J, with 12 bases between. This CDR3 spans 15 amino acids. CDR3: CASSEARGGNTEAFF. The CDR3 DNA reads TGTGCCAGCAGTGAGGCACGAGGGGGGAACACTGAAGCTTTCTTT.

Worth noting for this clone: A read error may account for a junction end that differs from germline. The chain has TRBV2 and TRBJ2-5; 7 nucleotides line up with TRBD1. Per the germline V gene, CDR1 is SNHLY and CDR2 is FYNNEI. CDR3 length equals 16 residues. CDR3 residues: CASREGQEQYQETQYF. As DNA, the CDR3 is TGTGCCAGCAGGGAAGGACAGGAGCAGTACCAAGAGACCCAGTACTTC.

The V and J genes are TRBV9 and TRBJ2-5; the D gene is possibly TRBD2 (6 bases). The CDR3 sequence is 16 residues long. CDR1 is SGDLS and CDR2 is YYNGEE in the germline V gene. V shed 4 bases and J shed 2 bases, with 18 bases lying between them. CDR3 amino acids: CASSTGLIVTQETQYF. Written as DNA, the CDR3 is TGTGCCAGCAGCACCGGACTAATCGTAACACAAGAGACCCAGTACTTC.

The chain carries TRBV6-5 and TRBJ2-2; TRBD2 matches at 10 bases. From germline, CDR1 is MNHEY and CDR2 SVGAGI. J lost 6 bases, V lost 11 bases, and 12 bases had no gene match. The CDR3 has 15 amino acids. The chain's CDR3 is CAVSSGGDVSGELFF. As DNA, the CDR3 is TGTGCCGTTTCCAGCGGGGGGGATGTGTCCGGGGAGCTGTTTTTT.

CDR3 loop: CASSYRLALHEKLFF. As DNA, the CDR3 is TGTGCCAGCAGTTATCGACTAGCCCTACATGAAAAACTGTTTTTT. The chain couples TRBV27 to TRBJ1-4; D remains unclear. Trimming stripped 4 bases from V and 6 bases from J, with 15 bases between. Germline CDR1 is MNHEY and CDR2 is SMNVEV (reference sequence). The CDR3 has 15 amino acids.

This clone was seen more than once but under ten times. The chain joins TRBV2 to TRBJ1-1; 7 nucleotides match TRBD1. The junction had 7 bases not matched to a gene; V was cut back by 5 bases and J by 13 bases. Germline lookup yields CDR1 SNHLY and CDR2 FYNNEI. The CDR3 is 11 amino acids. Written as DNA, the CDR3 is TGTGCCAGCAGTCCGGACAGGAAGGGTTTCTTT. Protein: CASSPDRKGFF.

The gene calls are TRBV29-1 and TRBJ2-5; TRBD1 aligns across 8 bases. This CDR3 has 15 amino acids. CDR1 and CDR2 from the germline V gene are SQVTM and ANQGSEA. J gave up 5 bases and V 0 bases, and 8 bases lay outside the gene matches. The CDR3 protein is CSVEEPRGRRETQYF. CDR3 coding DNA: TGCAGCGTTGAAGAGCCCAGGGGGCGCAGGGAGACCCAGTACTTC.

The genes are TRBV11-2 and TRBJ1-5; a weak D match, TRBD1 (5 bases). This CDR3 is 13 amino acids long. V lost 3 bases and J 6 bases, leaving 9 bases between the germline ends. Germline V CDR1 and CDR2: SGHAT, FQNNGV. CDR3 bases: TGTGCCAGCAGCTTTTCGGGGGGTCAGCCCCAGCATTTT. Translated, it gives CASSFSGGQPQHF.